The rows below give T cell receptor beta chains drawn from one sample of a study of cytomegalovirus exposure and HLA in healthy donors. Some clones are missing from TCRdb's copy, which holds only in-frame ones; the method was immunoSEQ multiplex PCR. The table gives around 140,000 clones; the top ten clones make up about 1.6% of it. Sequenced input: PBMCs. The receptor set was obtained from a woman aged 40 to 55 in good health and CMV-seronegative. CDR3s include the opening cysteine and the closing phenylalanine or tryptophan. The order of the fields is CDR3 protein, CDR3 DNA, J gene, V gene, D gene. The D gene is left open where the match is weak.

CASSLGKGSNTIYF	TGCGCCAGCAGCTTGGGGAAGGGGTCAAACACCATATATTTT	TRBJ1-3	TRBV5-1	-
CASSLHSGGNTEAFF	TGTGCCAGCAGTTTACATAGCGGGGGGAACACTGAAGCTTTCTTT	TRBJ1-1	TRBV28	-
CASSFTGGNEKLFF	TGTGCCAGCAGCTTTACGGGTGGTAATGAAAAACTGTTTTTT	TRBJ1-4	TRBV13	-
CASSLDAGAPSGANVLTF	TGTGCCAGCAGCTTAGACGCGGGGGCCCCCTCTGGGGCCAACGTCCTGACTTTC	TRBJ2-6	TRBV7-6	-
CASSAGRGPYEQYF	TGTGCCAGCTCGGCCGGGCGGGGCCCCTACGAGCAGTACTTC	TRBJ2-7	TRBV14	-
CASSEADRGQRKAEAFF	TGTGCCAGCAGTGAAGCGGACAGGGGGCAGAGGAAGGCTGAAGCTTTCTTT	TRBJ1-1	TRBV6-1	TRBD1
CASREGTANTGELFF	TGCGCCAGCAGAGAAGGGACAGCGAACACCGGGGAGCTGTTTTTT	TRBJ2-2	TRBV5-1	TRBD1
CASSPKLSDSPLHF	TGCGCCAGCAGTCCAAAACTATCTGATTCACCCCTCCACTTT	TRBJ1-6	TRBV5-1	-
CASSLSTDPGETQYF	TGTGCCAGCAGCTTATCCACAGACCCCGGAGAGACCCAGTACTTC	TRBJ2-5	TRBV7-9	-
CASRLTNNEQFF	TGCGCCAGCAGACTAACTAACAATGAGCAGTTCTTC	TRBJ2-1	TRBV5-1	-
CATSRERTVLYGYTF	TGTGCCACCAGCAGAGAACGGACAGTACTCTATGGCTACACCTTC	TRBJ1-2	TRBV15	-
CASSFLSGGNFNEQFF	TGTGCCAGCAGCTTCCTCAGCGGGGGCAATTTCAATGAGCAGTTCTTC	TRBJ2-1	TRBV7-3	TRBD2
CASSFADRGTQYF	TGTGCCAGCAGCTTCGCGGACAGGGGGACCCAGTACTTC	TRBJ2-5	TRBV5-6	TRBD1
CASSQTGGRETQYF	TGTGCCAGCTCCCAAACAGGGGGCCGAGAGACCCAGTACTTC	TRBJ2-5	TRBV6-5	TRBD1
CASSLPGGVSPLHF	TGTGCCAGCAGTTTGCCAGGGGGAGTGTCACCCCTCCACTTT	TRBJ1-6	TRBV28	TRBD1
CASSLLSLRGGEAGELFF	TGTGCCAGCAGTTTATTATCCCTTCGTGGCGGGGAGGCCGGGGAGCTGTTTTTT	TRBJ2-2	TRBV28	-
CASRPISGTGGFF	TGTGCCAGCAGACCAATCTCCGGGACAGGAGGTTTTTTT	TRBJ1-4	TRBV7-9	TRBD1
CASIRGPTTGELFF	TGTGCCAGTATAAGGGGCCCGACCACCGGGGAGCTGTTTTTT	TRBJ2-2	TRBV19	-
CASSHDRGDNSPLHF	TGCGCCAGCAGCCACGACAGGGGAGATAATTCACCCCTCCACTTT	TRBJ1-6	TRBV4-3	TRBD1
CASSFRQVSGNTIYF	TGTGCCAGTAGTTTCCGACAGGTTTCTGGAAACACCATATATTTT	TRBJ1-3	TRBV19	-
CASTGDGGPDTQYF	TGTGCCAGTACCGGGGATGGGGGCCCAGATACGCAGTATTTT	TRBJ2-3	TRBV19	-
CASSLFPFTDTQYF	TGTGCCAGCAGCTTATTCCCGTTCACAGATACGCAGTATTTT	TRBJ2-3	TRBV7-9	-
CASSLWASGGNTGELFF	TGTGCCAGCAGTTTGTGGGCTAGCGGGGGGAACACCGGGGAGCTGTTTTTT	TRBJ2-2	TRBV28	TRBD2
CASSIVAGTYNEQFF	TGTGCCAGTAGTATCGTAGCGGGGACCTACAATGAGCAGTTCTTC	TRBJ2-1	TRBV19	TRBD2
CASRLISGNTIYF	TGCGCCAGCAGACTGATCTCTGGAAACACCATATATTTT	TRBJ1-3	TRBV5-1	-
CASSPQGRGPQHF	TGTGCCAGCAGCCCTCAGGGGAGAGGGCCCCAGCATTTT	TRBJ1-5	TRBV13	-
CASSASLIAGGSRSRNTGELFF	TGTGCCAGCAGCGCGAGTTTGATAGCGGGGGGGTCAAGATCCCGGAACACCGGGGAGCTGTTTTTT	TRBJ2-2	TRBV9	TRBD2
CASSLATALPHSRQGGGYTF	TGCGCCAGCAGCCTCGCAACCGCTCTACCCCACTCAAGGCAGGGTGGTGGCTACACCTTC	TRBJ1-2	TRBV4-1	-
CASSVDGQRNQPQHF	TGTGCCAGCAGCGTCGATGGACAGCGAAATCAGCCCCAGCATTTT	TRBJ1-5	TRBV5-5	-
CASSFADRSPEAFF	TGTGCCAGCAGTTTTGCCGACAGGTCCCCTGAAGCTTTCTTT	TRBJ1-1	TRBV28	-
CASSRTGDYGYTF	TGTGCCAGCAGCCGGACAGGGGACTATGGCTACACCTTC	TRBJ1-2	TRBV7-9	TRBD1
CASSSGLQETQYF	TGTGCCAGCAGCTCAGGATTGCAAGAGACCCAGTACTTC	TRBJ2-5	TRBV11-3	-
CASSLVRGGGTGELFF	TGTGCCAGCAGTTTGGTTAGGGGGGGCGGCACCGGGGAGCTGTTTTTT	TRBJ2-2	TRBV28	-
CASVGAGDTQYF	TGTGCCAGCGTAGGGGCAGGAGATACGCAGTATTTT	TRBJ2-3	TRBV6-5	-